This TCR beta chain derives from a study of blood T cell repertoires in COVID-19 (dated by TCRdb to the early 2020s). About the study as a whole: Collaborator samples came from the United States, Italy and Spain and covered acute and convalescent phases of COVID-19. The material from the prospective study consisted of cDNA or gDNA derived from T cells, B-cell-depleted T cells, or PBMCs. Deeply sampled blood TCRbeta repertoires from subjects exposed to, actively infected with, or recovered from COVID-19 were included in the dataset. The repertoires were released in a freely available public database intended as a resource for research on the immune response to SARS-CoV-2. The samples were drawn from two sources: the first 160 participants of the ongoing ImmuneRACE study, and 1,254 subjects contributed by 6 global collaborators. A de-identified subject ID, COVID-19 status, age in years and sex were almost always included in the sample metadata. HLA class I and class II types, where available, came from metadata supplied by the sample provider rather than from assay-based typing.

About this clone: The specificity of this receptor is unknown. It has no much larger one-base neighbor in the sample; base qualities were not kept.

TCRbeta CDR3 regions were amplified from genomic DNA by means of the immunoSEQ Assay, a bias-controlled multiplex PCR. Per the original workflow: Within the assay, amplification of reference gene primers was used to estimate how many nucleated cells each sample contained. To quantify the absolute abundance of each unique TCRbeta CDR3 rearrangement, sequence reads were collapsed and filtered. For each sample, productive Simpson clonality was calculated by taking the square root of Simpson's diversity index across productive rearrangements. In its TCRdb copy, this immuneACCESS table keeps in-frame sequences only and misses some clones. Where compared with another copy, unresolved V genes explain less than half of these, and the others have no known cause. V and J calls plus clone size are reproduced from that table; the DNA served to infer D and trimming. This sample gives about 34,000 clones in total; roughly 80% of them show up just once. Roughly 3.1% of the sample belongs to the ten largest clones.

One collaborating source in Seattle enrolled patients during active infection and followed them longitudinally through the course of disease. The collaborating institutions used their own protocols to collect whole blood in K2EDTA tubes. For TCRbeta analysis, collaborators shipped samples as frozen whole blood, isolated PBMCs, or DNA extracted from either of those sample types. Looking up the germline V gene yields CDR1 MDHEN and CDR2 SYDVKM. Counted from cysteine to phenylalanine, this CDR3 has 15 amino acids. Of all the DNA, just the CDR3 is kept, 45 bases in frame from base 1. Compared with germline, V lacks 5 bases and J lacks 8 bases; bases without a gene match: 14. Overall study results and their limits: Clinical and demographic metadata were provided uncurated, with the amount varying by source and participant.

Sequencing was performed on peripheral blood. Here the chain combines TRBV28 and TRBJ1-2; 7 central bases correspond to TRBD1. This TCR derives from a man aged 70-80 years with COVID-19, enrolled during active disease. The encoded CDR3 is CASSPPLGQGGGYTF. The sequenced DNA: TGTGCCAGCAGTCCCCCCCTAGGGCAGGGGGGAGGCTACACCTTC.